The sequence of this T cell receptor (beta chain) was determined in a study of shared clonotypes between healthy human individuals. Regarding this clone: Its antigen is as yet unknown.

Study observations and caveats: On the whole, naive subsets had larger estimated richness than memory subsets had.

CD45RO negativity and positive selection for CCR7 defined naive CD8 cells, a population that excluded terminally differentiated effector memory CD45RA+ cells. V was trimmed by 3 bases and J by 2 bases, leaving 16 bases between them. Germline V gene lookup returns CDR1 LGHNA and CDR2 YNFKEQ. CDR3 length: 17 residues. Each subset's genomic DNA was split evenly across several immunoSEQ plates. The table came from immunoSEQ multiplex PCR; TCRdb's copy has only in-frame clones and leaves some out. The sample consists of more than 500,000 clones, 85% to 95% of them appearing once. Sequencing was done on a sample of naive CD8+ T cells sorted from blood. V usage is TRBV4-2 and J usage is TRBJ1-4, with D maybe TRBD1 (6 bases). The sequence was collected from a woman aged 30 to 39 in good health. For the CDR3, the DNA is TGTGCCAGCAGCCAGGAACACACAGGGTGGACTAATGAAAAACTGTTTTTT. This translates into CASSQEHTGWTNEKLFF.